The sequence of this TCR beta chain was determined in a study of T-cell reconstitution after alpha-beta-depleted transplantation in children. Library preparation (for TCRbeta) was performed with unique molecular identifiers. TCRdb processed the PCR reads anew with MiXCR; each CDR3 protein has one entry. The sample holds about 640,000 distinct CDR3 sequences, roughly 17% seen once. This clonotype was recorded at least ten times. The CDR3 is 14 residues long. Trimming at V came to 1 base and at J to 5 bases, leaving 5 bases not matched to a gene. The germline V gene encodes CDR1 DFQATT and CDR2 SNEGSKA (reference sequence).

This sequence originates from a human donor who donated a stem cell graft to a child with acute myeloid leukemia. The sequences come from PBMCs from the stem cell graft donor, collected from the stem cell graft. V usage is TRBV20-1 and J usage is TRBJ2-7; 10 bases line up with TRBD2. For the CDR3, the DNA is TGCAGTGCTAGAGGTCAGCGGGGGGGAGACGAGCAGTACTTC. It specifies CSARGQRGGDEQYF.